This is a list of T cell receptor beta chains from one sample in a study of blood T cell repertoires in COVID-19. Sequencing used immunoSEQ multiplex PCR; TCRdb keeps in-frame clones, though not all of them. The sample lists about 84,000 clones; around nine tenths were seen once. The material sequenced was peripheral blood. The receptors originated from a man aged 80 or over with active or convalescent COVID-19. Each CDR3 is given with its conserved first and last residue. The order of the fields is J gene, clone size, V gene, D gene, CDR3 protein, CDR3 DNA. The D gene is left open where the match is weak. Size is omitted from some rows. Given values are once, few, many or a class for expanded clones.

TRBJ2-3 NA TRBV29-1 TRBD1 CSVEVTRGQDTQYF TGCAGCGTTGAAGTAACAAGGGGGCAAGATACGCAGTATTTT
TRBJ1-5 NA TRBV7-6 NA CGGGQPQHF TGTGGCGGGGGGCAGCCCCAGCATTTT
TRBJ1-1 NA TRBV18 NA CASSPLGARTEAFF TGTGCCAGCTCACCACTGGGGGCGCGGACTGAAGCTTTCTTT
TRBJ2-1 NA TRBV9 NA CASSVGGSGTYNEQFF TGTGCCAGCAGCGTAGGTGGTAGCGGAACCTACAATGAGCAGTTCTTC
TRBJ1-1 few TRBV5-8 NA CASSFAKGGLMNTEAFF TGTGCCAGCAGCTTCGCCAAAGGGGGATTGATGAACACTGAAGCTTTCTTT
TRBJ2-1 NA TRBV7-9 TRBD2 CASSLVSGTSGRYNEQFF TGTGCCAGCAGCTTAGTCTCCGGGACTAGCGGCCGCTACAATGAGCAGTTCTTC
TRBJ1-3 NA TRBV19 NA CASRNVGAGNTIYF TGTGCCAGTCGAAACGTCGGAGCTGGAAACACCATATATTTT
TRBJ2-4 NA TRBV5-6 NA CASSLIGGENIQYF TGTGCCAGCAGCTTGATAGGGGGGGAAAACATTCAGTACTTC
TRBJ2-5 NA TRBV24-1 TRBD2 CATSALAGGPLGETQYF TGTGCCACCAGTGCGCTAGCGGGAGGGCCTTTGGGGGAGACCCAGTACTTC
TRBJ2-1 NA TRBV5-1 NA CASSSQGWRNNEQFF TGCGCCAGCAGCTCCCAAGGCTGGAGAAACAATGAGCAGTTCTTC
TRBJ2-7 NA TRBV7-9 NA CASSPPGMAGYEQYF TGTGCCAGCAGCCCCCCTGGGATGGCGGGATACGAGCAGTACTTC
TRBJ2-3 NA TRBV18 TRBD2 CASSPVAGPTDTQYF TGTGCCAGCTCACCCGTAGCGGGACCTACAGATACGCAGTATTTT
TRBJ1-1 once TRBV18 TRBD1 CASSPKGQSNTEAFF TGTGCCAGCTCGCCAAAGGGACAGTCGAACACTGAAGCTTTCTTT
TRBJ2-7 NA TRBV5-4 TRBD2 CASRGGGSYEQYF TGTGCCAGCCGGGGTGGCGGGAGCTACGAGCAGTACTTC
TRBJ1-3 NA TRBV7-9 NA CASSWDTNSGNTIYF TGTGCCAGCAGCTGGGACACCAACTCTGGAAACACCATATATTTT
TRBJ2-2 NA TRBV2 NA CASSELGYDTGELFF TGTGCCAGCAGTGAATTGGGCTATGACACCGGGGAGCTGTTTTTT
TRBJ2-4 NA TRBV7-2 NA CASSLDGPSTLSHQYF TGTGCCAGCAGCTTAGATGGGCCCTCGACCCTGAGCCATCAGTACTTC
TRBJ2-7 NA TRBV19 NA CASSRTTGDYEQYF TGTGCCAGTAGTAGAACAACAGGAGATTACGAGCAGTACTTC
TRBJ2-7 NA TRBV28 TRBD1 CASSPRDRGVYEQYF TGTGCCAGCAGTCCGAGGGACAGGGGTGTCTACGAGCAGTACTTC
TRBJ1-2 NA TRBV6-1 NA CASTQPPTVLSGYTF TGTGCCAGCACCCAACCCCCGACAGTACTGTCTGGCTACACCTTC
TRBJ2-7 few TRBV7-9 TRBD1 CASSAGGVYEQYF TGTGCCAGCAGCGCAGGGGGAGTATACGAGCAGTACTTC
TRBJ2-7 NA TRBV19 NA CASSISPQGSFYEQYF TGTGCCAGTAGTATATCGCCACAGGGCAGTTTCTACGAGCAGTACTTC
TRBJ1-2 NA TRBV25-1 TRBD1 CASSEGQQGYGYTF TGTGCCAGCAGTGAGGGACAGCAAGGCTATGGCTACACCTTC
TRBJ2-5 NA TRBV10-3 NA CAISESLARSETQYF TGTGCCATCAGTGAGTCCCTAGCACGATCGGAGACCCAGTACTTC
TRBJ1-1 once TRBV3-1/TRBV3-2 NA CASSPTRMNTEAFF TGTGCCAGCAGCCCGACACGGATGAACACTGAAGCTTTCTTT
TRBJ2-2 NA TRBV9 TRBD2 CASSPGTSGYTGELFF TGTGCCAGCAGCCCCGGGACTAGCGGATACACCGGGGAGCTGTTTTTT
TRBJ2-1 NA TRBV18 TRBD2 CASSPTSGDNEQFF TGTGCCAGCTCACCGACTAGCGGGGACAATGAGCAGTTCTTC
TRBJ2-3 NA TRBV30 TRBD1 CAWSVVQGAWTQYF TGTGCCTGGAGTGTAGTACAGGGGGCGTGGACGCAGTATTTT
TRBJ1-2 NA TRBV7-8 NA CASSQQGFNGYTF TGTGCCAGCAGCCAACAGGGCTTTAATGGCTACACCTTC
TRBJ2-3 NA TRBV28 NA CASSLRFGTQYF TGTGCCAGCAGCCTGAGGTTCGGTACGCAGTATTTT
TRBJ1-4 few TRBV21-1 NA CASSKPGHRITNEKLFF TGTGCCAGCAGCAAACCGGGACATAGAATAACTAATGAAAAACTGTTTTTT
TRBJ2-7 once TRBV7-2 TRBD2 CASSSRGEAVYEQYF TGTGCCAGCAGCTCCCGGGGGGAGGCGGTCTACGAGCAGTACTTC
TRBJ2-7 once TRBV29-1 NA CSVRVGGQIYEQYF TGCAGCGTTAGGGTAGGAGGACAGATCTACGAGCAGTACTTC
TRBJ2-1 NA TRBV10-3 TRBD2 CAISGSQGGANSGPSSYNEQFF TGTGCCATCAGTGGGTCCCAGGGAGGGGCCAATAGCGGGCCAAGCTCCTACAATGAGCAGTTCTTC
TRBJ1-4 NA TRBV3-1/TRBV3-2 NA CASSPNRHLGEKLFF TGTGCCAGCAGCCCCAACAGGCATCTAGGTGAAAAACTGTTTTTT
TRBJ2-1 NA TRBV2 NA CASSGGTEQFF TGTGCCAGCAGTGGCGGGACTGAGCAGTTCTTC
TRBJ1-2 NA TRBV6-5 TRBD1 CATGGQGRSDYGYTF TGTGCCACAGGAGGACAGGGGCGTTCGGACTATGGCTACACCTTC
TRBJ2-1 NA TRBV5-4 TRBD2 CASSFGAGVGNEQFF TGTGCCAGCAGCTTTGGAGCGGGAGTGGGTAATGAGCAGTTCTTC
TRBJ1-3 NA TRBV3-1/TRBV3-2 NA CASSPSSGNTIYF TGTGCCAGCAGCCCTTCGTCTGGAAACACCATATATTTT
TRBJ2-7 NA TRBV19 TRBD2 CASSSGLAPTYEQYF TGTGCCAGTAGCTCGGGACTAGCGCCCACCTACGAGCAGTACTTC
TRBJ1-1 NA TRBV20-1 NA CSADGGTEAFF TGCAGTGCTGACGGGGGCACTGAAGCTTTCTTT
TRBJ1-1 NA TRBV30 TRBD1 CAWRPQGAIAEAFF TGTGCCTGGAGGCCACAGGGGGCGATCGCTGAAGCTTTCTTT
TRBJ2-6 NA TRBV4-2 NA CASSQASGSGANVLTF TGTGCCAGCAGCCAAGCTTCGGGCTCTGGGGCCAACGTCCTGACTTTC
TRBJ1-1 NA TRBV4-2 NA CASSQGGTTEAFF TGTGCCAGCAGCCAAGGCGGGACCACTGAAGCTTTCTTT
TRBJ1-3 NA TRBV7-6 TRBD1 CASSSGTGSGNTIYF TGTGCCAGCAGCTCAGGGACAGGCTCTGGAAACACCATATATTTT
TRBJ2-2 once TRBV10-3 NA CAISRENTGELFF TGTGCCATCAGTCGAGAAAACACCGGGGAGCTGTTTTTT
TRBJ1-5 NA TRBV6-5 TRBD1 CASRDRVGNQPQHF TGTGCCAGCAGGGACAGGGTTGGCAATCAGCCCCAGCATTTT
TRBJ1-2 NA TRBV12-5 NA CASGLATPGQNYGYTF TGTGCTAGTGGTTTGGCCACTCCCGGTCAAAACTATGGCTACACCTTC
TRBJ1-1 NA TRBV5-1 NA CASSLAALGSTEAFF TGCGCCAGCAGCTTGGCCGCGCTCGGGAGCACTGAAGCTTTCTTT
TRBJ2-3 NA TRBV2 TRBD2 CASSVTSGSPDTQYF TGTGCCAGCAGTGTTACTAGCGGGAGCCCAGATACGCAGTATTTT
TRBJ2-1 NA TRBV19 TRBD2 CASRTSGIVSYNEQFF TGTGCCAGTAGGACTAGCGGGATAGTCTCCTACAATGAGCAGTTCTTC
TRBJ1-1 NA TRBV5-1 NA CASSLLQGGSGTEAFF TGCGCCAGCAGCTTGCTCCAGGGAGGTTCGGGGACTGAAGCTTTCTTT
TRBJ2-3 NA TRBV7-6 NA CASSYDLGSGITDTQYF TGTGCCAGCAGTTACGATTTGGGGAGCGGCATTACAGATACGCAGTATTTT
TRBJ2-5 once TRBV24-1 TRBD1 CATSEGDSKETQYF TGTGCCACCAGTGAGGGGGACAGTAAAGAGACCCAGTACTTC